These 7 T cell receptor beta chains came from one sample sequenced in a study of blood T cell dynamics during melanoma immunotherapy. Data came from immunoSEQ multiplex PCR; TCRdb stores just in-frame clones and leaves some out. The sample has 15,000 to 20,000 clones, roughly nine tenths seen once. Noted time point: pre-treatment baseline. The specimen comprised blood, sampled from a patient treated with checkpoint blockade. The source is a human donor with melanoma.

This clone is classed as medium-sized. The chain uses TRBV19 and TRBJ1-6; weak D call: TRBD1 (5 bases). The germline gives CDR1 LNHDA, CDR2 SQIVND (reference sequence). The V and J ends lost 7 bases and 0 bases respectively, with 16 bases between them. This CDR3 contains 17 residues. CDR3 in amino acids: CASTEGDPSSYNSPLHF. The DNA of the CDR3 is TGTGCCAGTACCGAAGGGGATCCCAGCTCCTATAATTCACCCCTCCACTTT.

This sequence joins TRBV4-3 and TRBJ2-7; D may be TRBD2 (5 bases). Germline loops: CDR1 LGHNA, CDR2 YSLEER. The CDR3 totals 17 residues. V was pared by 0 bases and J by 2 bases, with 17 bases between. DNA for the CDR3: TGCGCCAGCAGCCAAGAGGTCGAGGGAAGCCCTACCTACGAGCAGTACTTC. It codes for CASSQEVEGSPTYEQYF.

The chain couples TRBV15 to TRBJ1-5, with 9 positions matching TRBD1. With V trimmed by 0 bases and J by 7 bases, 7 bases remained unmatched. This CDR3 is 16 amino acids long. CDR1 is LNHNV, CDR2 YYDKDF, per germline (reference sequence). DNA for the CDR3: TGTGCCACCAGCAGAGATACGGGACAGGGCCGGCAGCCCCAGCATTTT. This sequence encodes CATSRDTGQGRQPQHF.

The CDR3 loop reads CASSSSGGALGTEAFF. CDR3 DNA sequence: TGTGCCAGCAGTTCGAGTGGGGGCGCGCTGGGCACTGAAGCTTTCTTT. This chain links TRBV28 with TRBJ1-1, with D perhaps matching TRBD1 (6 bases). Germline values: CDR1 MDHEN, CDR2 SYDVKM. The V and J ends lost 4 bases and 4 bases respectively, with 19 bases between them. This CDR3 contains 16 residues.

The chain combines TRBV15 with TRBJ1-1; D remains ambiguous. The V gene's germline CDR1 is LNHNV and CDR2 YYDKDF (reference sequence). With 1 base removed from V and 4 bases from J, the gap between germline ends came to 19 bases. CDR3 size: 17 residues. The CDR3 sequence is CATSRGAGSPLGTEAFF. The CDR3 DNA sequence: TGTGCCACCAGCAGAGGAGCCGGGTCCCCTCTTGGCACTGAAGCTTTCTTT.

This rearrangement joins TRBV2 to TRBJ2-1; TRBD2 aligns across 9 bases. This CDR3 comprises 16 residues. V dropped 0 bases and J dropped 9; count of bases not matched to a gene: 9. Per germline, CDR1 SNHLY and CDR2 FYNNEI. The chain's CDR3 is CASSEAPAGGLGEQFF. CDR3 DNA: TGTGCCAGCAGTGAAGCGCCCGCGGGGGGGCTGGGTGAGCAGTTCTTC.

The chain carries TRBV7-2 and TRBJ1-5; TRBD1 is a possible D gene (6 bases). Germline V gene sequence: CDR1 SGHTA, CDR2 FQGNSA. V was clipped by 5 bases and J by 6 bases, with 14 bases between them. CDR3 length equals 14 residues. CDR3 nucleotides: TGTGCCAGCAGCCCTTTACAGGGTCCTCAGCCCCAGCATTTT. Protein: CASSPLQGPQPQHF.